This T cell receptor (beta chain) is from a study of CD8 T cells in ankylosing spondylitis. Study results and caveats: The clones that were linked to disease were reported to be significantly enriched in matched synovial fluid samples from ankylosing spondylitis patients. Existing reports had already noted some motif variants in reactive arthritis synovial fluid and blood. One TCR beta motif, made up of under ten highly homologous variants, appeared characteristic of ankylosing spondylitis blood.

This clonotype was seen ten or more times. Its specificity is unknown. The V end lost 4 bases, the J end lost 6 bases, and 9 bases lay between the germline ends. This CDR3 contains 13 residues. Germline CDR1 reads MNHEY; CDR2 reads SMNVEV (reference sequence). Quantitative barcoded 5'-RACE was used to prepare TCR beta libraries. One entry per CDR3 protein results from TCRdb running MiXCR on the 5' RACE reads. The table lists about 220,000 distinct CDR3 sequences, approximately 7.3% of them singletons. The rearrangement links TRBV27 to TRBJ2-2; D may be TRBD1 (5 bases). Sequences were obtained from blood, either unsorted or a sorted T cell fraction (not recorded which). The source of this sequence is a male donor with ankylosing spondylitis. The CDR3 loop is CASSSRVPGELFF. The CDR3 nucleotides read TGTGCCAGCAGTTCCAGGGTTCCCGGGGAGCTGTTTTTT.